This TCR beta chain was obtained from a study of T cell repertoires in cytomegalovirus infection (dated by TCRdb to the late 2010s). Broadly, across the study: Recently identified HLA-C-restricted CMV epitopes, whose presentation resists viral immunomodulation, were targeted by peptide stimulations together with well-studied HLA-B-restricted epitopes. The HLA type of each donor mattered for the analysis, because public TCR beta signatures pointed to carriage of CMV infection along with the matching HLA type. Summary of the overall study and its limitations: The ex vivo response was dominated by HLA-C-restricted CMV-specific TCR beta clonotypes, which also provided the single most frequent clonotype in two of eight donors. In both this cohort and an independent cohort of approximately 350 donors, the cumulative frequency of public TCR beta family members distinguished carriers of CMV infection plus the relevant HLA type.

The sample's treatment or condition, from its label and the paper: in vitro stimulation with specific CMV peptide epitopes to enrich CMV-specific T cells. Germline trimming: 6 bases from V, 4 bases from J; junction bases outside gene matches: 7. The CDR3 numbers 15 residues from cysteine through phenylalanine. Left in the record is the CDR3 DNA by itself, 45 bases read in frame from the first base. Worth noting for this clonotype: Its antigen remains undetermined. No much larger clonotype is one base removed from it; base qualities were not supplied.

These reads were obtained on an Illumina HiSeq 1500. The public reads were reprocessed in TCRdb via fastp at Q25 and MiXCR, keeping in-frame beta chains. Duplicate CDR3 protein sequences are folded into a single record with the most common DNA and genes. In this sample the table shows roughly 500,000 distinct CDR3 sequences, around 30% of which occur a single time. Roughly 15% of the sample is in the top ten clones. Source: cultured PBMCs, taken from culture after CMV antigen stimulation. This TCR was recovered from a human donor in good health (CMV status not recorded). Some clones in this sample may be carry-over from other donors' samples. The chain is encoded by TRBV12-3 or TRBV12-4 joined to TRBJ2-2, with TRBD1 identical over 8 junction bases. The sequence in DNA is TGTGCCAGCAGATCAGCAGGGGGCGGCACCGGGGAGCTGTTTTTT. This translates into CASRSAGGGTGELFF.